These 3 T cell receptor beta chains originate from one sample sequenced in a study of technical replicates of blood from a few donors (dated 2017 in TCRdb). Library prep was done by the immunoSEQ multiplex PCR assay. Entries here come from immuneACCESS through TCRdb and include only in-frame sequences with V and J called. Some clones fail to appear in such tables; in the studies checked, an unresolved V gene covers under half of the shortfall, and the cause of the remainder is unknown. Recorded for this sample are around 76,000 clones; approximately 90% of them occurred a single time. 0.25% to 0.35% of the sample lies in the top ten. Sequencing used T cells isolated from PBMCs. The source of these receptors is a human donor in good health.

The chain recombines TRBV6-1 with TRBJ1-2; D gene unclear. V was pared by 2 bases and J by 2 bases, with 12 bases between. This CDR3 spans 15 amino acids. Germline V CDR1 and CDR2: MNHNS, SASEGT. CDR3 sequence (DNA): TGTGCCAGCAGTGAACCCCAGGATTCGAACTATGGCTACACCTTC. Its protein is CASSEPQDSNYGYTF.

The J gene is TRBJ2-3, the V gene TRBV7-2; D perhaps matches TRBD2 (5 bases). The germline CDR1 and CDR2 sequences are SGHTA and FQGNSA. CDR3 length: 13 amino acids. Trimming removed 5 bases from V and 7 bases from J, with 13 bases in between. The CDR3 region is CASSPQDSYTQYF. Here the CDR3 DNA reads TGTGCCAGCAGCCCGCAGGACTCGTATACGCAGTATTTT.

This chain links TRBV19 with TRBJ2-2, with TRBD2 as a possible D gene (6 bases). The germline gives CDR1 LNHDA, CDR2 SQIVND (reference sequence). The ends were cut back, 6 bases at V and 1 base at J, with 9 bases in the middle. This CDR3 region has 14 residues. The CDR3 reads CASRGTVNTGELFF. CDR3 in DNA: TGTGCCAGTAGGGGGACTGTGAACACCGGGGAGCTGTTTTTT.